The 23 T cell receptor beta chains below come from one sample, sequenced in a study of early T cells in non-severe SARS-CoV-2 infection. From the 5' RACE reads, TCRdb called clonotypes with MiXCR, one entry per CDR3 protein. The sample includes some 77,000 distinct CDR3 sequences, around 16% of them seen just once. Material for sequencing was whole blood. These TCRs come from an adult who was a healthcare worker with PCR-confirmed SARS-CoV-2 infection or an uninfected control (not recorded which).

In this sample, this clonotype turned up a few times. The chain links TRBV7-6 to TRBJ2-2, with a possible D match to TRBD1 (6 bases). V was clipped by 5 bases and J by 0 bases, with 13 bases between them. CDR1 and CDR2 from the germline V gene are SGHVS and FNYEAQ. The CDR3 is made up of 16 amino acids. CDR3 in amino acids: CASSLLGTTNTGELFF. The DNA for the CDR3 is TGTGCCAGCAGCCTCCTGGGGACAACGAACACCGGGGAGCTGTTTTTT.

This clonotype was detected only a few times. V and J are TRBV5-1 and TRBJ1-1, with 8 bases fitting TRBD1. Germline assignment: CDR1 SGHRS and CDR2 YFSETQ. This CDR3 is built from 15 residues. V trimming: 4 bases; J trimming: 6 bases; junction bases outside the gene matches: 11. In DNA, the CDR3 is TGCGCCAGCAGCCCGGACAGGGCCTCTGGGGCTGAAGCTTTCTTT. Translated: CASSPDRASGAEAFF. Using reference TRBV5-1 and TRBJ1-1 for the parts outside the CDR3, the full variable domain is KAGVTQTPRYLIKTRGQQVTLSCSPISGHRSVSWYQQTPGQGLQFLFEYFSETQRNKGNFPGRFSGRQFSNSRSEMNVSTLELGDSALYLCASSPDRASGAEAFFGQGTRLTVV.

This clonotype was seen only a few times. The gene calls are TRBV12-3 or TRBV12-4 and TRBJ1-5; D remains unclear. Trimming cost V 6 bases and J 0 bases, with 12 bases left between them. The CDR3 consists of 15 residues. The CDR3 sequence is CASSPDPRSNQPQHF. The CDR3 DNA reads TGTGCCAGCAGCCCCGATCCACGTAGCAATCAGCCCCAGCATTTT.

The rearrangement uses TRBV20-1 and TRBJ2-5, with TRBD1 matching 11 bases. V lost 4 bases to trimming and J lost 5 bases; unmatched junction nucleotides: 12. Germline V gives CDR1 DFQATT, CDR2 SNEGSKA (reference sequence). This CDR3 has 16 residues. CDR3 coding DNA: TGCAGTGCTACCCTCGGGACAGGGGGTCAAGGGGAGACCCAGTACTTC. This sequence encodes CSATLGTGGQGETQYF.

In this sample, this clonotype turned up a few times. The chain combines TRBV29-1 with TRBJ2-5; D remains ambiguous. This CDR3 region has 12 residues. Germline loops: CDR1 SQVTM, CDR2 ANQGSEA. V was cut by 7 bases and J by 5 bases, with 14 bases left in between. CDR3 bases: TGCAGCGGAGGCCAGCTGGGGGAGACCCAGTACTTC. It translates to CSGGQLGETQYF.

The chain employs TRBV28 and TRBJ1-4; 7 bases agree with TRBD1. CDR3 length equals 15 residues. V shed 4 bases, J shed 7 bases, and the junction held 9 bases outside the gene matches. CDR1 and CDR2 from the germline V gene are MDHEN and SYDVKM. Here the CDR3 reads CASSSPGQLSEKLFF. The CDR3 bases are TGTGCCAGCAGTTCACCGGGACAGTTGAGTGAAAAACTGTTTTTT. The full variable domain, with the rest looked up from reference TRBV28 and TRBJ1-4, is DVKVTQSSRYLVKRTGEKVFLECVQDMDHENMFWYRQDPGLGLRLIYFSYDVKMKEKGDIPEGYSVSREKKERFSLILESASTNQTSMYLCASSSPGQLSEKLFFGSGTQLSVL.

This clonotype was observed many times. This rearrangement joins TRBV20-1 to TRBJ2-1; D is possibly TRBD2 (6 bases). Trimming stripped 5 bases from V and 2 bases from J, with 10 bases between. The CDR3 totals 13 residues. In germline, CDR1 is DFQATT, CDR2 SNEGSKA (reference sequence). Here the CDR3 reads CSAVSGPYNEQFF. In DNA, the CDR3 is TGCAGTGCTGTTAGCGGACCCTACAATGAGCAGTTCTTC.

The chain uses TRBV18 and TRBJ1-5; D might be TRBD1 (5 bases). Trimming pared 3 bases from V and 3 bases from J, leaving 15 bases between. Germline CDR1 reads KGHSH; CDR2 reads LQKENI. CDR3 length: 16 residues. DNA of the CDR3: TGTGCCAGCTCACCCAGGGATAGCGGCTTCAATCAGCCCCAGCATTTT. Encoded protein: CASSPRDSGFNQPQHF.

The V and J genes are TRBV20-1 and TRBJ2-1; D is perhaps TRBD2 (6 bases). The CDR3 is 15 amino acids. CDR1 DFQATT and CDR2 SNEGSKA come from the germline V gene (reference sequence). Trimming took 0 bases from V and 0 from J, leaving 9 bases between them. In DNA form, the CDR3 reads TGCAGTGCTAGAGAGGTAGCGGCCTCCTACAATGAGCAGTTCTTC. Amino acid sequence: CSAREVAASYNEQFF.

This clonotype showed up just a few times. The chain combines TRBV19 with TRBJ2-7; perhaps TRBD1 as D (5 bases). Germline CDR1 reads LNHDA; CDR2 reads SQIVND (reference sequence). This CDR3 is 14 amino acids long. V lost 3 bases, J lost 5 bases, and 14 bases lay in between. CDR3 DNA sequence: TGTGCCAGTAGTATTGTGGCAGGGAACAACGAGCAGTACTTC. Translating gives CASSIVAGNNEQYF.

This clonotype was picked up a small number of times. This rearrangement joins TRBV7-2 to TRBJ2-3, with D perhaps being TRBD1 or TRBD2 (5 bases each). CDR3 length: 14 amino acids. Germline V gene lookup returns CDR1 SGHTA and CDR2 FQGNSA. V was cut by 5 bases and J by 3 bases, with 12 bases left in between. Here the CDR3 reads CASSPRDRTDTQYF. DNA of the CDR3: TGTGCCAGCAGCCCCCGGGACCGTACAGATACGCAGTATTTT. Using reference TRBV7-2 and TRBJ2-3 for the parts outside the CDR3, the full variable domain is GAGVSQSPSNKVTEKGKDVELRCDPISGHTALYWYRQSLGQGLEFLIYFQGNSAPDKSGLPSDRFSAERTGGSVSTLTIQRTQQEDSAVYLCASSPRDRTDTQYFGPGTRLTVL.

There are many counts of this clonotype. The rearrangement uses TRBV5-1 and TRBJ2-1; 13 bases map to TRBD2. Germline loops: CDR1 SGHRS, CDR2 YFSETQ. This CDR3 contains 15 residues. V lost 2 bases, J lost 9 bases, and 5 bases stayed unmatched. The CDR3 coding sequence is TGCGCCAGCAGCTTATCACTAGCGGGAGGGGGTGAGCAGTTCTTC. It is translated as CASSLSLAGGGEQFF.

The chain recombines TRBV3-1 with TRBJ1-1, with 9 bases aligning to TRBD1. The CDR3 extends over 15 amino acids. With 2 bases clipped from V and 2 bases from J, the junction kept 3 bases outside the gene matches. The germline gives CDR1 LGHDT, CDR2 YNNKEL (reference sequence). This CDR3 is CASSQYRGLNTEAFF. In DNA form, the CDR3 reads TGTGCCAGCAGCCAATACAGGGGGCTCAACACTGAAGCTTTCTTT.

This clonotype was found a few times. The chain links TRBV3-1 to TRBJ1-1; the match to TRBD1 covers 8 bases. The germline V gene encodes CDR1 LGHDT and CDR2 YNNKEL (reference sequence). The V segment lost 3 bases and the J segment 11 bases; nucleotides outside the gene matches: 14. The CDR3 extends over 15 amino acids. The CDR3 loop reads CASSHTTQGARDAFF. In DNA form, the CDR3 reads TGTGCCAGCAGCCATACTACGCAGGGGGCGCGGGATGCTTTCTTT.

Ten or more counts support this clonotype. The CDR3 spells CASSSGGLAYEQYF. The CDR3 nucleotides read TGTGCCAGCAGCTCCGGGGGGCTGGCCTACGAGCAGTACTTC. This chain uses TRBV7-9 with TRBJ2-7, with D perhaps matching TRBD2 (7 bases). CDR1 and CDR2 (germline): SEHNR, FQNEAQ (reference sequence). The CDR3 spans 14 residues. Trimming took off 4 bases at V and 2 bases at J, with 12 bases between the two ends.

In its sample, this clonotype was seen a few times. CDR3: CASSPPGLAGGYSYEQYF. CDR3 nucleotides: TGTGCCAGCTCACCACCGGGACTAGCGGGGGGCTACTCCTACGAGCAGTACTTC. V and J are TRBV18 and TRBJ2-7, with 15 bases that match TRBD2. CDR3 length equals 18 residues. Germline V CDR1 and CDR2: KGHSH, LQKENI. With 0 bases clipped from V and 0 bases from J, the junction kept 3 bases outside the gene matches. Together with reference TRBV18 and TRBJ2-7, the CDR3 gives the full variable domain: NAGVMQNPRHLVRRRGQEARLRCSPMKGHSHVYWYRQLPEEGLKFMVYLQKENIIDESGMPKERFSAEFPKEGPSILRIQQVVRGDSAAYFCASSPPGLAGGYSYEQYFGPGTRLTVT.

This clonotype was counted between two and nine times. The chain links TRBV7-9 to TRBJ2-1, with TRBD2 matching 8 bases. The V gene end was trimmed by 4 bases and the J gene end by 0 bases; junction bases not matched to a gene: 11. Germline V gives CDR1 SEHNR, CDR2 FQNEAQ (reference sequence). This CDR3 has 18 residues. Here the CDR3 reads CASSSNTRGGSSYNEQFF. The DNA of the CDR3 is TGTGCCAGCAGCTCGAACACCCGGGGGGGGAGCTCCTACAATGAGCAGTTCTTC.

This rearrangement joins TRBV7-2 to TRBJ2-1; possible D gene TRBD1, 7 bases. CDR3 length equals 15 residues. Germline CDR1 and CDR2: SGHTA and FQGNSA. V was trimmed by 4 bases and J by 3 bases, leaving 13 bases between them. CDR3 nucleotide sequence: TGTGCCAGCAGCTCCGCGGGGACAGACTACAATGAGCAGTTCTTC. It encodes CASSSAGTDYNEQFF.

This chain links TRBV5-8 with TRBJ1-2; D call uncertain. Germline assignment: CDR1 SGHTS and CDR2 YDEGEE. V was trimmed by 4 bases and J by 0 bases, leaving 13 bases between them. This CDR3 has 15 residues. CDR3 amino acids: CASSEVGTANYGYTF. In DNA, the CDR3 is TGTGCCAGCAGCGAGGTTGGAACCGCTAACTATGGCTACACCTTC. The variable domain in full, completed from reference TRBV5-8 and TRBJ1-2, reads EAGVTQSPTHLIKTRGQQATLRCSPISGHTSVYWYQQALGLGLQFLLWYDEGEERNRGNFPPRFSGRQFPNYSSELNVNALELEDSALYLCASSEVGTANYGYTFGSGTRLTVV.

The chain joins TRBV12-3 or TRBV12-4 to TRBJ2-7, with D perhaps assigned TRBD1 or TRBD2 (5 bases each). V lost 6 bases, J lost 2 bases, and 11 bases lay in between. This CDR3 is 13 amino acids long. CDR3 coding DNA: TGTGCCAGCAGGGGGGACGGGACCTACGAGCAGTACTTC. Its translation: CASRGDGTYEQYF.

The chain carries TRBV7-3 and TRBJ1-6; the D gene is possibly TRBD1 (6 bases). The V end lost 5 bases, the J end lost 9 bases, and 14 bases lay between the germline ends. CDR3 length: 14 residues. The germline V gene has CDR1 SGHTA and CDR2 FQGTGA. The CDR3 spells CASSVQGIASPLHF. The CDR3 DNA is TGTGCCAGCAGCGTACAGGGAATAGCTTCACCCCTCCACTTT.

In this sample, this clonotype turned up many times. The chain carries TRBV2 and TRBJ2-2, with 10 bases matching TRBD1. Germline loops: CDR1 SNHLY, CDR2 FYNNEI. This CDR3 contains 15 residues. V dropped 6 bases and J dropped 1; count of bases not matched to a gene: 2. This CDR3 is CASSGDRGNTGELFF. The CDR3 region has the DNA TGTGCCAGCAGCGGGGACAGGGGGAACACCGGGGAGCTGTTTTTT. Supplemented by reference TRBV2 and TRBJ2-2, the full variable domain reads EPEVTQTPSHQVTQMGQEVILRCVPISNHLYFYWYRQILGQKVEFLVSFYNNEISEKSEIFDDQFSVERPDGSNFTLKIRSTKLEDSAMYFCASSGDRGNTGELFFGEGSRLTVL.

This clonotype has a handful of counts. This sequence joins TRBV7-3 and TRBJ2-3; D not resolved. The V gene lost 4 bases and the J gene lost 2 bases, with 4 bases spanning the gap. CDR3 length: 12 amino acids. CDR1 is SGHTA and CDR2 is FQGTGA in the germline V gene. CDR3 amino acids: CASSSYTDTQYF. CDR3 sequence (DNA): TGTGCCAGCAGCTCCTACACAGATACGCAGTATTTT.